Sequencing of this TCR beta chain was carried out in a study of blood T cell repertoires in COVID-19. Germline lookup yields CDR1 SGHNT and CDR2 YENEEA. The V gene lost 5 bases and the J gene lost 3 bases, with 13 bases spanning the gap. The CDR3 extends over 15 amino acids. Authors' methods: Amplification of reference gene primers was used by the study to estimate nucleated cell counts. TCRdb keeps only in-frame clones here, not all; method: immunoSEQ multiplex PCR. V, J and clone size reflect that table, while D and trimming were determined from the DNA. The table lists 220,000 or so clones, around 89% of them singletons.

The sample was PBMCs or T cells enriched from blood (not recorded which). This chain uses TRBV11-3 with TRBJ2-2; D might be TRBD2 (7 bases). The sequence came from a young man who had been exposed to COVID-19. CDR3 DNA sequence: TGTGCCAGCAGCACGAAAGGGGGGGACACCGGGGAGCTGTTTTTT. Its translation: CASSTKGGDTGELFF.